The rows below give T cell receptor beta chains drawn from one sample of a study of CD8+ T cells in alopecia areata. The table came from immunoSEQ multiplex PCR; TCRdb's copy has only in-frame clones and leaves some out. The sample lists about 180,000 clones, approximately 50% occurring once. This material consisted of CD8+ T cells sorted from blood, taken around week 54, from a patient treated with tofacitinib. These receptor sequences come from a human donor with alopecia areata. Both conserved end residues are part of each CDR3. Fields, in order: J gene, clone size, CDR3 length, V gene, CDR3 protein. Clone sizes are given selectively: once, few, many, or a class where the clone is expanded.

j_gene: TRBJ1-2
abundance: few
len: 14
v_gene: TRBV6-4
CDR3aa: CASNARDPNYGYTF

j_gene: TRBJ2-7
abundance: few
len: 16
v_gene: TRBV5-6
CDR3aa: CASSSSPVPRGSEQYF

j_gene: TRBJ2-6
abundance: -
len: 15
v_gene: TRBV29-1
CDR3aa: CSVAHTATGANVLTF

j_gene: TRBJ2-7
abundance: few
len: 15
v_gene: TRBV7-9
CDR3aa: CASSPMSVSSYEQYF

j_gene: TRBJ2-3
abundance: -
len: 14
v_gene: TRBV27
CDR3aa: CASGRTGGADTQYF

j_gene: TRBJ1-1
abundance: -
len: 14
v_gene: TRBV7-3
CDR3aa: CASSLLARDTEAFF

j_gene: TRBJ1-1
abundance: -
len: 13
v_gene: TRBV29-1
CDR3aa: CSVDTGLNTEAFF

j_gene: TRBJ2-5
abundance: -
len: 16
v_gene: TRBV5-1
CDR3aa: CASSLAGTGAQETQYF

j_gene: TRBJ2-3
abundance: -
len: 14
v_gene: TRBV5-6
CDR3aa: CASTSGPLPDTQYF

j_gene: TRBJ1-3
abundance: -
len: 13
v_gene: TRBV6-1
CDR3aa: CASSEAEGNTIYF

j_gene: TRBJ2-5
abundance: few
len: 16
v_gene: TRBV29-1
CDR3aa: CSVVSPGQGAEETQYF

j_gene: TRBJ1-1
abundance: few
len: 12
v_gene: TRBV13
CDR3aa: CATQGLNTEAFF

j_gene: TRBJ1-5
abundance: -
len: 16
v_gene: TRBV4-3
CDR3aa: CASSQYRGYSNQPQHF

j_gene: TRBJ2-3
abundance: few
len: 15
v_gene: TRBV28
CDR3aa: CASTRRSSQGDTQYF

j_gene: TRBJ1-4
abundance: -
len: 14
v_gene: TRBV30
CDR3aa: CAWIPGQGDEKLFF

j_gene: TRBJ1-2
abundance: once
len: 13
v_gene: TRBV19
CDR3aa: CASGQGAGYGYTF

j_gene: TRBJ2-1
abundance: -
len: 14
v_gene: TRBV5-1
CDR3aa: CASSSAHEGNEQFF

j_gene: TRBJ2-3
abundance: few
len: 15
v_gene: TRBV11-2
CDR3aa: CASSLLAGGTDTQYF

j_gene: TRBJ2-3
abundance: few
len: 14
v_gene: TRBV7-8
CDR3aa: CASSFDRGTDTQYF

j_gene: TRBJ2-2
abundance: few
len: 17
v_gene: TRBV15
CDR3aa: CATSRDRVGLNTGELFF

j_gene: TRBJ1-2
abundance: -
len: 14
v_gene: TRBV30
CDR3aa: CAWSLYNLRDGYTF

j_gene: TRBJ1-1
abundance: -
len: 18
v_gene: TRBV7-9
CDR3aa: CASSSAGTGLNLVTEAFF

j_gene: TRBJ1-2
abundance: few
len: 15
v_gene: TRBV13
CDR3aa: CASSLGTGTSYGYTF

j_gene: TRBJ1-2
abundance: -
len: 15
v_gene: TRBV6-5
CDR3aa: CASSYSSRFSYGYTF

j_gene: TRBJ2-7
abundance: few
len: 14
v_gene: TRBV7-9
CDR3aa: CASSFSGTLYEQYF

j_gene: TRBJ2-7
abundance: few
len: 14
v_gene: TRBV7-9
CDR3aa: CASSLDSPGGEQYF

j_gene: TRBJ2-7
abundance: -
len: 16
v_gene: TRBV4-3
CDR3aa: CASSQAATSGLYEQYF

j_gene: TRBJ2-7
abundance: few
len: 13
v_gene: TRBV29-1
CDR3aa: CSVGGGLSYEQYF

j_gene: TRBJ2-1
abundance: -
len: 15
v_gene: TRBV29-1
CDR3aa: CSVEGAGDSYNEQFF

j_gene: TRBJ1-4
abundance: -
len: 15
v_gene: TRBV6-5
CDR3aa: CASSYGGLLGEKLFF

j_gene: TRBJ2-3
abundance: few
len: 18
v_gene: TRBV14
CDR3aa: CASSQHYRASWVTDTQYF

j_gene: TRBJ2-1
abundance: few
len: 13
v_gene: TRBV15
CDR3aa: CATSWTTYNEQFF

j_gene: TRBJ1-1
abundance: -
len: 16
v_gene: TRBV12-5
CDR3aa: CASGIPSGTGYTEAFF

j_gene: TRBJ2-7
abundance: few
len: 13
v_gene: TRBV29-1
CDR3aa: CSVEGQTTYEQYF

j_gene: TRBJ2-5
abundance: -
len: 16
v_gene: TRBV4-3
CDR3aa: CASSQWTSGAQETQYF

j_gene: TRBJ2-7
abundance: -
len: 14
v_gene: TRBV27
CDR3aa: CASSVGGSSYEQYF

j_gene: TRBJ2-3
abundance: -
len: 15
v_gene: TRBV2
CDR3aa: CASSESELSTDTQYF

j_gene: TRBJ2-3
abundance: -
len: 14
v_gene: TRBV14
CDR3aa: CASSGRPGSDTQYF

j_gene: TRBJ1-5
abundance: few
len: 15
v_gene: TRBV11-2
CDR3aa: CASSLRGNSNQPQHF

j_gene: TRBJ2-7
abundance: few
len: 15
v_gene: TRBV28
CDR3aa: CASSLAQGMFYEQYF

j_gene: TRBJ2-3
abundance: few
len: 13
v_gene: TRBV9
CDR3aa: CASSVGPLDTQYF

j_gene: TRBJ2-1
abundance: -
len: 16
v_gene: TRBV11-2
CDR3aa: CASNDLDYSSYNEQFF

j_gene: TRBJ1-6
abundance: -
len: 13
v_gene: TRBV5-1
CDR3aa: CASSWDRASPLHF

j_gene: TRBJ1-6
abundance: -
len: 14
v_gene: TRBV7-2
CDR3aa: CASSLTGDRSPLHF

j_gene: TRBJ2-2
abundance: -
len: 15
v_gene: TRBV7-9
CDR3aa: CASSRDRVGTGELFF

j_gene: TRBJ2-3
abundance: -
len: 15
v_gene: TRBV29-1
CDR3aa: CSVLFTSANTDTQYF